These 5 T cell receptor beta chains were sequenced from one sample in a study of T cell responses to AZD1222 COVID-19 vaccine. Profiling relied on immunoSEQ multiplex PCR, and the TCRdb table lists in-frame clones only, not all of them. The table records 90,000 to 130,000 clones, over 90% of them present only once. The material was peripheral blood, obtained 28 days after the second AZD1222 dose. The receptors derive from an adult who received the AZD1222 COVID-19 vaccine.

This clone was recorded once. The rearrangement uses TRBV11-1 and TRBJ1-6; tentatively, D is TRBD1 (5 bases). V lost 4 bases and J 10 bases, leaving 20 bases between the germline ends. There are 16 residues in the CDR3. From germline, CDR1 is SGHAT and CDR2 FQDESV (reference sequence). CDR3 bases: TGTGCCAGCAGCTGGGGACTCGGCAGTGGAGTATCACCCCTCCACTTT. Protein product: CASSWGLGSGVSPLHF.

V and J are TRBV6-5 and TRBJ1-2; 11 bases fit TRBD1. Germline loops: CDR1 MNHEY, CDR2 SVGAGI. The CDR3 runs 13 residues. V gave up 11 bases and J gave up 5 bases; unmatched junction bases: 7. CDR3 sequence: CAGAGTGGYGYTF. The DNA for the CDR3 is TGTGCCGGGGCGGGGACAGGGGGATATGGCTACACCTTC.

This clone was counted once. The chain has TRBV28 and TRBJ2-7; D is unclear. Germline V lookup: CDR1 MDHEN, CDR2 SYDVKM. The CDR3 has 11 residues. Trimming pared 3 bases from V and 9 bases from J, leaving 9 bases between. The CDR3 protein is CASSFGYLQYF. CDR3 DNA: TGTGCCAGCAGTTTTGGTTATCTGCAGTACTTC.

The rearrangement joins TRBV7-2 to TRBJ2-1; no clear D. The germline V gene encodes CDR1 SGHTA and CDR2 FQGNSA. With 0 bases removed from V and 1 base from J, the gap between germline ends came to 7 bases. The CDR3 sequence is 15 residues long. This CDR3 reads CASSLAAGSYNEQFF. CDR3 sequence (DNA): TGTGCCAGCAGCTTAGCGGCCGGATCCTACAATGAGCAGTTCTTC.

The chain links TRBV19 to TRBJ2-1, with D possibly matching TRBD1 (5 bases). The CDR3 has 17 amino acids. The V gene's germline CDR1 is LNHDA and CDR2 SQIVND (reference sequence). V lost 1 base, J lost 4 bases, and 17 bases lay in between. The CDR3 nucleotides read TGTGCCAGTAGTATAGCCTTAGGGGCCCTTCTTTACAATGAGCAGTTCTTC. It is translated as CASSIALGALLYNEQFF. Looking up the rest from reference TRBV19 and TRBJ2-1 gives the full variable domain: DGGITQSPKYLFRKEGQNVTLSCEQNLNHDAMYWYRQDPGQGLRLIYYSQIVNDFQKGDIAEGYSVSREKKESFPLTVTSAQKNPTAFYLCASSIALGALLYNEQFFGPGTRLTVL.